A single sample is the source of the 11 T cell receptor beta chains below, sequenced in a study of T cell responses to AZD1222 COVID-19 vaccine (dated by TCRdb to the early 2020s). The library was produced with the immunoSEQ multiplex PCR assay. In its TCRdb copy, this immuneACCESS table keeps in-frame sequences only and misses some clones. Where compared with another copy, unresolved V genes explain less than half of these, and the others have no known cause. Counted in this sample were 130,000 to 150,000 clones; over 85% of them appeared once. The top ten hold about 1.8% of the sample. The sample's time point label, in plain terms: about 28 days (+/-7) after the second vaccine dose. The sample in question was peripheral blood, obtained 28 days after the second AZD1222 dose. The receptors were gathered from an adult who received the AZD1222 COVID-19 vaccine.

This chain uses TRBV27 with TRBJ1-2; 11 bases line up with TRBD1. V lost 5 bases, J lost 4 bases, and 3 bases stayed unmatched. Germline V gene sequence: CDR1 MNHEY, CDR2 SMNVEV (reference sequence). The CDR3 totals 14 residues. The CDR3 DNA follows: TGTGCCAGCAGTGGGACAGGGGGTTTCTATGGCTACACCTTC. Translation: CASSGTGGFYGYTF.

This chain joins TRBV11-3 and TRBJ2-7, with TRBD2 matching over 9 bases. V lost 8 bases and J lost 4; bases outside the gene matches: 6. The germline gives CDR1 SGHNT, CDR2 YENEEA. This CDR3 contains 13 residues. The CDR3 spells CASASTSGYEQYF. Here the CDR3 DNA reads TGTGCCAGCGCCTCGACTAGCGGTTACGAGCAGTACTTC.

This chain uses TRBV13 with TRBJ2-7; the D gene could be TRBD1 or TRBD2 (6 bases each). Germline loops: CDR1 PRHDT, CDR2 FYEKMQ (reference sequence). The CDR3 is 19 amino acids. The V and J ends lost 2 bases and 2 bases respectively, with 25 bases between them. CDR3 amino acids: CASSLNGLRWRGKPYEQYF. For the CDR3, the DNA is TGTGCCAGCAGCTTAAATGGTTTGAGGTGGAGGGGGAAACCCTACGAGCAGTACTTC.

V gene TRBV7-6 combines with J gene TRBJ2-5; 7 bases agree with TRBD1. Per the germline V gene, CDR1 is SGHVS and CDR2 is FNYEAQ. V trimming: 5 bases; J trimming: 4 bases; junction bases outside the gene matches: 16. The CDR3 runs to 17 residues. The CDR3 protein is CASSPPRQGSGVETQYF. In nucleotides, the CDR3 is TGTGCCAGCAGCCCCCCCAGACAGGGTTCTGGTGTAGAGACCCAGTACTTC.

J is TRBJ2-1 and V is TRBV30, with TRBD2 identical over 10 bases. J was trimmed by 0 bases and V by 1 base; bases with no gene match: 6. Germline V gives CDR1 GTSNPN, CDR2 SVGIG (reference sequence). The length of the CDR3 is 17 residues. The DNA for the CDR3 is TGTGCCTGGAGTGCACTAGCGGGAAGTAGCTCCTACAATGAGCAGTTCTTC. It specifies CAWSALAGSSSYNEQFF.

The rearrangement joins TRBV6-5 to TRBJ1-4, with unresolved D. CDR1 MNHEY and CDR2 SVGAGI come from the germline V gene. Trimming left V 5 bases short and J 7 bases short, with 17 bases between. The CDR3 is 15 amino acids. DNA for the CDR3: TGTGCCAGCAGTAGAACAGCCGGAGTAGGTGAAAAACTGTTTTTT. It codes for CASSRTAGVGEKLFF.

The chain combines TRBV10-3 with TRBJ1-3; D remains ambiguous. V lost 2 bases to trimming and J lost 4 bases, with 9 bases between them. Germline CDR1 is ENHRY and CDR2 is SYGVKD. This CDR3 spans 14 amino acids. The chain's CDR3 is CAISEPGEGNTIYF. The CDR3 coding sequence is TGTGCCATCAGTGAGCCCGGGGAGGGAAACACCATATATTTT.

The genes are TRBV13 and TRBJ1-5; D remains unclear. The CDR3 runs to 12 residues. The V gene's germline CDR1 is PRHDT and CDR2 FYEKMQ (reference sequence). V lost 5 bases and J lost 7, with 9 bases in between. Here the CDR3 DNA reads TGTGCCAGCAGCACCCTTGGGCAGCCCCAGCATTTT. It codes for CASSTLGQPQHF.

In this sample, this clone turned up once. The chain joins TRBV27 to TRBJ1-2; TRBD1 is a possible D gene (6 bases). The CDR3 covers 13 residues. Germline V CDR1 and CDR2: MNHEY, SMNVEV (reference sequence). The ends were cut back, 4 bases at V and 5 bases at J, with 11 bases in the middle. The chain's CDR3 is CASSSDSYYGYTF. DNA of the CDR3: TGTGCCAGCAGTTCGGACAGCTATTATGGCTACACCTTC.

The CDR3: CASEIGGNTIYF. The DNA for the CDR3 is TGTGCCAGCGAGATAGGTGGAAACACCATATATTTT. The V call is TRBV19, the J call TRBJ1-3; D is ambiguous. Trimming shortened V by 9 bases and J by 3 bases, and 9 bases separated the two germline ends. CDR1 and CDR2 (germline): LNHDA, SQIVND (reference sequence). This CDR3 contains 12 residues.

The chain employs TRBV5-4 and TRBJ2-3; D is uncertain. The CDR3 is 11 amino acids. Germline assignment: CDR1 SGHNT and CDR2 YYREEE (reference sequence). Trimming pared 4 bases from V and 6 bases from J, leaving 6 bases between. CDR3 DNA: TGTGCCAGCAGCGTCGGGGATACGCAGTATTTT. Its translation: CASSVGDTQYF.